The clone carrying this T cell receptor (beta chain) is a singleton in its sample. This sample stems from a study of preoperative IRX-2 immunotherapy in early breast cancer. The sample's treatment: preoperative locoregional IRX-2 cytokine immunotherapy. This phase Ib study tested locoregional IRX-2 cytokine immunotherapy given before surgery. TCRdb's copy holds only in-frame clones and misses some; the assay was immunoSEQ multiplex PCR. The sample yields under 35,000 clones, over 75% seen once. The TCR was taken from a human donor with breast cancer. The biological material was taken from a patient treated with IRX-2 immunotherapy.

The CDR3 reads CASSKGVGDTEAFF. The CDR3 coding sequence is TGCGCCAGCAGCAAGGGGGTTGGGGACACTGAAGCTTTCTTT. This chain joins TRBV5-1 and TRBJ1-1; D is possibly TRBD1 (6 bases). V lost 4 bases, J lost 3 bases, and 13 bases lay in between. Looked up from germline, CDR1 is SGHRS and CDR2 is YFSETQ. There are 14 residues in the CDR3.